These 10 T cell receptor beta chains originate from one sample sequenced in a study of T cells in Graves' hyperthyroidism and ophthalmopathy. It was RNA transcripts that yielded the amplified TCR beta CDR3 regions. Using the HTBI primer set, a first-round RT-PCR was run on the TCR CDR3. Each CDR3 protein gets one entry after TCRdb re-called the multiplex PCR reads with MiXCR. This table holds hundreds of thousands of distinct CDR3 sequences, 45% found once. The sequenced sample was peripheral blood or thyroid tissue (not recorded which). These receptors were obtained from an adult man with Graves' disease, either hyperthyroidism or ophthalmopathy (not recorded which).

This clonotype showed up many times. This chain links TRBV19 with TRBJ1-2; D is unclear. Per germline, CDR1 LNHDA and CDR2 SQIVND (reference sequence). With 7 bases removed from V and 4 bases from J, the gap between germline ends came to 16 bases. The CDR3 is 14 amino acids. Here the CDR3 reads CASIAAGSVYGYTF. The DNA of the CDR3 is TGTGCCAGTATCGCGGCGGGATCGGTCTATGGCTACACCTTC.

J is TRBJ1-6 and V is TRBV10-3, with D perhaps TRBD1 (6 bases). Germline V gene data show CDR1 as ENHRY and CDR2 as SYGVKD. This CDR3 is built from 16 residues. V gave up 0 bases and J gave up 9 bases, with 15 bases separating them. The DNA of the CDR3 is TGTGCCATCAGTGAGTCAAAAAGGGGGGCTGGTTCACCCCTCCACTTT. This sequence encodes CAISESKRGAGSPLHF.

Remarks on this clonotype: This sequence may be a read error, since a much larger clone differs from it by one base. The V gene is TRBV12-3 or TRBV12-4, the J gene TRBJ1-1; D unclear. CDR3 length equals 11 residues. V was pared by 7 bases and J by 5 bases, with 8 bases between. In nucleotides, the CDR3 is TGTGCCAGCACAAGCACAACTGAAGCTTTCTTT. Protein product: CASTSTTEAFF.

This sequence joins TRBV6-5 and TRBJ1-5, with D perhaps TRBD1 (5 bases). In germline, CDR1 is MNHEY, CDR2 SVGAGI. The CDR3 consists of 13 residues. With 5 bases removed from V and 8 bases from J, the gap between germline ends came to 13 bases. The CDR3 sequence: CASSMGQGKPQHF. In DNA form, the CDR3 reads TGTGCCAGCAGTATGGGGCAGGGAAAGCCCCAGCATTTT.

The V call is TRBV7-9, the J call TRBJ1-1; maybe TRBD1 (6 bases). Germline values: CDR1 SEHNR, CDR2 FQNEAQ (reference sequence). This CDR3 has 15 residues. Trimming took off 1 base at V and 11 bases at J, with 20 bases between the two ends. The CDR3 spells CASSLGGGSQPLAFF. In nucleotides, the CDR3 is TGTGCCAGCAGCTTAGGAGGGGGGTCCCAGCCCCTGGCTTTCTTT. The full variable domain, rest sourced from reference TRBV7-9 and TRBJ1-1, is DTGVSQNPRHKITKRGQNVTFRCDPISEHNRLYWYRQTLGQGPEFLTYFQNEAQLEKSRLLSDRFSAERPKGSFSTLEIQRTEQGDSAMYLCASSLGGGSQPLAFFGQGTRLTVV.

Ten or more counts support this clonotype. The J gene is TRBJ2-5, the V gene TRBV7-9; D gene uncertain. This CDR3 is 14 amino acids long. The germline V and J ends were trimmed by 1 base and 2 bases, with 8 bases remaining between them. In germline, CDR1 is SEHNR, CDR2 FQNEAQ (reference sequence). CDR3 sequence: CASSLVPAQETQYF. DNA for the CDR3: TGTGCCAGCAGCTTAGTGCCAGCTCAAGAGACCCAGTACTTC.

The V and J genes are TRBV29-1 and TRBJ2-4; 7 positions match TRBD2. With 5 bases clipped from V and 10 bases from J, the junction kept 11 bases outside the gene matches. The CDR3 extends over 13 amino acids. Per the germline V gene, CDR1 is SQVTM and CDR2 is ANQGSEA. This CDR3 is CSVRLGGERIQYF. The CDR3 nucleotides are TGCAGCGTTCGGTTGGGGGGGGAAAGGATTCAGTACTTC. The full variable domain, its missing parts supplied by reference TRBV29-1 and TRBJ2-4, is SAVISQKPSRDICQRGTSLTIQCQVDSQVTMMFWYRQQPGQSLTLIATANQGSEATYESGFVIDKFPISRPNLTFSTLTVSNMSPEDSSIYLCSVRLGGERIQYFGAGTRLSVL.

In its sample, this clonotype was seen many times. The CDR3 region has the DNA TGTGCCAGCAGTTTGGGGGTCTATGGCTACACCTTC. Its protein is CASSLGVYGYTF. This chain links TRBV12-3 or TRBV12-4 with TRBJ1-2; possible D gene TRBD1, 5 bases. Trimming left V 3 bases short and J 4 bases short, with 6 bases between. The CDR3 is 12 residues long.

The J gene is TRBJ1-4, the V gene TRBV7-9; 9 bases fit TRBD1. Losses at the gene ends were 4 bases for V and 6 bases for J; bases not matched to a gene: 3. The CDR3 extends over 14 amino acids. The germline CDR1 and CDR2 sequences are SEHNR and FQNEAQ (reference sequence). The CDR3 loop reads CASSSGDRDEKLFF. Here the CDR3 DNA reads TGTGCCAGCAGCTCGGGGGACAGGGATGAAAAACTGTTTTTT.

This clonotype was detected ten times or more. The chain's CDR3 is CASSPRTSANEQYF. The CDR3 coding sequence is TGTGCCAGCAGCCCGCGGACTAGTGCTAACGAGCAGTACTTC. The rearrangement uses TRBV7-6 and TRBJ2-7; 7 bases align to TRBD2. V was clipped by 5 bases and J by 5 bases; unmatched bases: 9. The germline gives CDR1 SGHVS, CDR2 FNYEAQ. The CDR3 sequence is 14 residues long.